These T cell receptor beta chains were read from a single sample in a study of blood T cell repertoires in COVID-19. Produced via immunoSEQ multiplex PCR; TCRdb's table is partial and in-frame only. The sample contains roughly 80,000 clones, more than 80% of which appear only once. The sequencing sample was made of peripheral blood. All receptors come from a woman aged 80 or over with acute or convalescent COVID-19. The conserved cysteine and the conserved F or W are not part of the CDR3 here.

J: TRBJ1-3; V: TRBV12-5; CDR3: ASGLAKGDFGNTIY
J: TRBJ2-3; V: TRBV5-1; CDR3: ASRLVGSLNTDTQY
J: TRBJ2-2; V: TRBV5-4; CDR3: ASSFGAGGSTGELF
J: TRBJ2-1; V: TRBV19; CDR3: ASSPGTSGRGEQF
J: TRBJ1-5; V: TRBV11-3; CDR3: AIYPGGARGNQPQH
J: TRBJ1-5; V: TRBV12-5; CDR3: ASSLEQGGQPQH
J: TRBJ1-1; V: TRBV15; CDR3: ATSFNRDGTEAF
J: TRBJ2-5; V: TRBV18; CDR3: ASSPVQGQETQY
J: TRBJ2-1; V: TRBV11-3; CDR3: ASTNPSAHYNEQF
J: TRBJ2-1; V: TRBV12-3/TRBV12-4; CDR3: ASSPGSDEQF
J: TRBJ2-5; V: TRBV6-6; CDR3: ASRETGAGTQY
J: TRBJ2-1; V: TRBV11-1; CDR3: ASSSGHSSYNEQF
J: TRBJ2-5; V: TRBV2; CDR3: ASKAWSEETQY
J: TRBJ1-4; V: TRBV4-3; CDR3: ASSQDLPRTGGNEKLF
J: TRBJ1-1; V: TRBV30; CDR3: AWSGGDRHPNTEAF
J: TRBJ2-7; V: TRBV29-1; CDR3: SVEAGQGYEQY